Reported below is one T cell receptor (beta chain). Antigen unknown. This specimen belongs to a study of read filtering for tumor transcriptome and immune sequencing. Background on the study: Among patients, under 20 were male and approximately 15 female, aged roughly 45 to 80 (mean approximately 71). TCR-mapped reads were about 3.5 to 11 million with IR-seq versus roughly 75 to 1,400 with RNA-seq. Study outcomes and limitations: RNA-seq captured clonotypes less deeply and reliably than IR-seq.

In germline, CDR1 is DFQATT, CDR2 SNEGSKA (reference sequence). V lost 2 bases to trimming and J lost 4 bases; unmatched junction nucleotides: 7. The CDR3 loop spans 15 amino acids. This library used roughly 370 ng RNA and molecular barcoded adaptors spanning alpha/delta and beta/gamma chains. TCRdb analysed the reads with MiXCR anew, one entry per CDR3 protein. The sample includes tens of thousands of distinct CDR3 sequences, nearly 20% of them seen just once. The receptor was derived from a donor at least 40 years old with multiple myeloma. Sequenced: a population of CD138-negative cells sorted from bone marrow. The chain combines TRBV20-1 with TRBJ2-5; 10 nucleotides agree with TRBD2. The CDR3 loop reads CSARSSGGLRETQYF. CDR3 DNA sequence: TGCAGTGCTAGATCTAGCGGGGGACTTAGAGAGACCCAGTACTTC.